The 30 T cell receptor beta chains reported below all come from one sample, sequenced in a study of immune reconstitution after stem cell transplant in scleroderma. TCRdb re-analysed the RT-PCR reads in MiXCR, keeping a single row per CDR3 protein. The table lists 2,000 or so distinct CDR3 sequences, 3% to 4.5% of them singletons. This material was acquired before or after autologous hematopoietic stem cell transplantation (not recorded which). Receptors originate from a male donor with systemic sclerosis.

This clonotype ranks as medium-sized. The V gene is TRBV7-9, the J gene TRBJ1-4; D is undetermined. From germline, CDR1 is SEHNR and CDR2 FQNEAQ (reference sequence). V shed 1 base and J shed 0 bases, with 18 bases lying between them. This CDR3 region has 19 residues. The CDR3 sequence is CASSLVGGPNSATNEKLFF. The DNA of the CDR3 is TGTGCCAGCAGCTTAGTTGGCGGACCGAATTCTGCAACTAATGAAAAACTGTTTTTT.

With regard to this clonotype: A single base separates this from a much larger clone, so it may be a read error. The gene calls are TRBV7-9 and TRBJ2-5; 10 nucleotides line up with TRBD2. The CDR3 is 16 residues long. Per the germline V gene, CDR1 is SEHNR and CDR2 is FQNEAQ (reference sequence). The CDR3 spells CASRAGLAERGETRYF. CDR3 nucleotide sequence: TGTGCCAGCAGGGCAGGACTAGCGGAGAGGGGAGAGACCCGGTACTTC.

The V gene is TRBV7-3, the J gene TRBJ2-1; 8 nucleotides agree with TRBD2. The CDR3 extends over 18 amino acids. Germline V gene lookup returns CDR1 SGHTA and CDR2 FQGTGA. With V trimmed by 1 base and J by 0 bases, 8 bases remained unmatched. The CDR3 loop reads CASSLSGTRMSSYNEQFF. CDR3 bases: TGTGCCAGCAGCTTAAGTGGGACTAGGATGAGCTCCTACAATGAGCAGTTCTTC.

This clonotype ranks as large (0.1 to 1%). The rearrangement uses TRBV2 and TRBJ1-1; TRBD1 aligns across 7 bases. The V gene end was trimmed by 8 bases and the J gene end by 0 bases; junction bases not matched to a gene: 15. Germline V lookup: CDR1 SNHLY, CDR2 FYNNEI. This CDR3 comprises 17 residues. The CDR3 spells CASRLGTAGGVNTEAFF. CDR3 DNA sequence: TGTGCCAGCCGATTAGGGACAGCGGGGGGTGTGAACACTGAAGCTTTCTTT.

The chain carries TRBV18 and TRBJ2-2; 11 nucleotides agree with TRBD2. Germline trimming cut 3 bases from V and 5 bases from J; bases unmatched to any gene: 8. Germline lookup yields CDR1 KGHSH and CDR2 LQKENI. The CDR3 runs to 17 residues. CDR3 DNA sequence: TGTGCCAGCTCACCGGCCGGGACTAGCGGAGATACCGGGGAGCTGTTTTTT. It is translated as CASSPAGTSGDTGELFF.

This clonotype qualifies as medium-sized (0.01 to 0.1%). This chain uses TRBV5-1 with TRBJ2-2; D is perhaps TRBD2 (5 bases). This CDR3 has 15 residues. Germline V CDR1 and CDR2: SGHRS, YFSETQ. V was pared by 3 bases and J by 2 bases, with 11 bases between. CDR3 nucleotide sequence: TGCGCCAGCAGCTGGGAGCAGACTAACACCGGGGAGCTGTTTTTT. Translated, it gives CASSWEQTNTGELFF. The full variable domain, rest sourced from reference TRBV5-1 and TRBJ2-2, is KAGVTQTPRYLIKTRGQQVTLSCSPISGHRSVSWYQQTPGQGLQFLFEYFSETQRNKGNFPGRFSGRQFSNSRSEMNVSTLELGDSALYLCASSWEQTNTGELFFGEGSRLTVL.

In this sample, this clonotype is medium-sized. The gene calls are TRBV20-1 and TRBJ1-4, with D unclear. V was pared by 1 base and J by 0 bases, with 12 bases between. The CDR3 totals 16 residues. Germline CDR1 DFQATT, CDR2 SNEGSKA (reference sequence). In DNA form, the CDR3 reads TGCAGTGCTAGAGTTGGTGCGTGGGCAACTAATGAAAAACTGTTTTTT. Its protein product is CSARVGAWATNEKLFF.

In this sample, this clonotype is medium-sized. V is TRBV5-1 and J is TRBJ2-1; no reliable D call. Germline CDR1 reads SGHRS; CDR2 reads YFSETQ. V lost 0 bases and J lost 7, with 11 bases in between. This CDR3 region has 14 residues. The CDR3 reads CASSLGSPGNEQFF. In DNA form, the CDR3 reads TGCGCCAGCAGCTTGGGGTCCCCTGGGAATGAGCAGTTCTTC.

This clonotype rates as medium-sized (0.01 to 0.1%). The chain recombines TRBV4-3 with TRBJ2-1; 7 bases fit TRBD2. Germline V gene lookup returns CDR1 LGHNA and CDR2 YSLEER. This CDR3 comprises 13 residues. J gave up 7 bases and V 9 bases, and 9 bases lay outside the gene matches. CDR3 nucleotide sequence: TGCGCCAGTGGTATCTCCGGGGGGAATGAGCAGTTCTTC. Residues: CASGISGGNEQFF.

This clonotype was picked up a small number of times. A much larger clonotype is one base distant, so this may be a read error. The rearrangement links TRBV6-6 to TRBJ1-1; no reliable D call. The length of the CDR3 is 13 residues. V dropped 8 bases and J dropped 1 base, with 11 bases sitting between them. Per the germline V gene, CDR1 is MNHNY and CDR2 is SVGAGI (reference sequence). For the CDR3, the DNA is TGTGCCAGCCGTCAAAACGGGAACACTGAAGCTTTCTTT. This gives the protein CASRQNGNTEAFF.

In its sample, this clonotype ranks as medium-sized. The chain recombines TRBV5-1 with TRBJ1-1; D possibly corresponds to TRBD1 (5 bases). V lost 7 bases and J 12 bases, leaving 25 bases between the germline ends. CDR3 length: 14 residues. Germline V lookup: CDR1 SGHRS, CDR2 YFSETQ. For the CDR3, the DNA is TGCGCCAGCGCATGGGGCGACACCCAGGTTAAGACTTTCTTT. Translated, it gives CASAWGDTQVKTFF.

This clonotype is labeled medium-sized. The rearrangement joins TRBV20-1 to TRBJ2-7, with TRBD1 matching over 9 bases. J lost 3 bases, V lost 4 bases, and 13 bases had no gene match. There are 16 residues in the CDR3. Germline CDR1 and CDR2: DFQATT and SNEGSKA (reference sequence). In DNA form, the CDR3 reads TGCAGTGCTACCCCTCTCGCCGGGACAGGGTTCTACGAGCAGTACTTC. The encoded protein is CSATPLAGTGFYEQYF.

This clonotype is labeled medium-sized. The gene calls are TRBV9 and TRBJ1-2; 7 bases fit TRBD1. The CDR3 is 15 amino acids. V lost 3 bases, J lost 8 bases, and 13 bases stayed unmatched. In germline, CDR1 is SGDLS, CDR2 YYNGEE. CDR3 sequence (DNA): TGTGCCAGCAGCGGCCTACTGACAGGGTTGAGCGGCTACACCTTC. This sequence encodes CASSGLLTGLSGYTF.

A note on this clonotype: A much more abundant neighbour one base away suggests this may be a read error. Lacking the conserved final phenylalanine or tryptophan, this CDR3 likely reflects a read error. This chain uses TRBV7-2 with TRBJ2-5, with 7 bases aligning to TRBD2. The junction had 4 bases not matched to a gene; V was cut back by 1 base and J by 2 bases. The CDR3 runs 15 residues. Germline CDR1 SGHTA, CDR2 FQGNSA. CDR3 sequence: CASSLGGGLQETQYL. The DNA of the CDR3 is TGTGCCAGCAGCTTAGGGGGGGGTTTACAAGAGACCCAGTACCTC.

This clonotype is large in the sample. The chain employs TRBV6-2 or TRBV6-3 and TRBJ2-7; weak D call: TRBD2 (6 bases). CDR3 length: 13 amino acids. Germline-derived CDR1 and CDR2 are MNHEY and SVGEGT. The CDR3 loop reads CGTEGLSSYEQYF. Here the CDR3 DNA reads TGTGGCACGGAGGGCCTGAGCTCCTACGAGCAGTACTTC.

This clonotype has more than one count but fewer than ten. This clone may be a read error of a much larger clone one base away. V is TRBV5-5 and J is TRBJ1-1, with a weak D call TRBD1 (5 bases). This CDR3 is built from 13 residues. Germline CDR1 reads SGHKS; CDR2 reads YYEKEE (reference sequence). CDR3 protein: CAGSLDGGTEAFF. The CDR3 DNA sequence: TGTGCCGGCAGCTTGGATGGGGGCACTGAAGCTTTCTTT.

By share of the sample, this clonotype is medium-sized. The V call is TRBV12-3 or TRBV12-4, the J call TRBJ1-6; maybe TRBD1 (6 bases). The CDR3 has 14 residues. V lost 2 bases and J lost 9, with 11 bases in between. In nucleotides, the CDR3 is TGTGCCAGCAGTTTATCCAGGGGCCCTTCACCCCTCCACTTT. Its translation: CASSLSRGPSPLHF.

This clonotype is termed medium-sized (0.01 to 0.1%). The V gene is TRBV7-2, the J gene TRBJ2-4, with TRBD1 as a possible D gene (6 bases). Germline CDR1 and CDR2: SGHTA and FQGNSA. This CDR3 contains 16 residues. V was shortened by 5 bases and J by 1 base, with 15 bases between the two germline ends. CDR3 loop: CASSVQGGLAKNIQYF. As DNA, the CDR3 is TGTGCCAGCAGCGTACAGGGCGGTCTGGCCAAAAACATTCAGTACTTC.

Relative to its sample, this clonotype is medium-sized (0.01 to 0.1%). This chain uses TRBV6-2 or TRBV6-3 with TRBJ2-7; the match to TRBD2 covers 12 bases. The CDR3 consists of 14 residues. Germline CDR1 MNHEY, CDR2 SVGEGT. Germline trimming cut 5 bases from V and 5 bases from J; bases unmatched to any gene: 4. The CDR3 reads CASSRLAGANEQYF. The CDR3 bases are TGTGCCAGCAGTCGACTAGCGGGAGCAAACGAGCAGTACTTC.

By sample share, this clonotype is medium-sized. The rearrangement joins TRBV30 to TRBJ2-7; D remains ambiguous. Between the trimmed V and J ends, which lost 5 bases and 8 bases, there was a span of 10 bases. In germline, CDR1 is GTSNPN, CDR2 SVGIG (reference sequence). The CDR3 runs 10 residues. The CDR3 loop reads CAWELGKQYF. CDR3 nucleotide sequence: TGTGCCTGGGAACTGGGGAAGCAGTACTTC.

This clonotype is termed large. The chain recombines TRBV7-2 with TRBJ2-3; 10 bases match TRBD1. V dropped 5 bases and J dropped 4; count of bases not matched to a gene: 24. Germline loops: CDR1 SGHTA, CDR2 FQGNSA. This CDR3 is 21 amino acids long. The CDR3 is CASSVRDRGYLREVAADTQYF. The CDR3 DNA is TGTGCCAGCAGCGTCCGGGACAGGGGTTATTTGCGGGAAGTGGCGGCAGATACGCAGTATTTT. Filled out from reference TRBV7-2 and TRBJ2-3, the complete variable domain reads GAGVSQSPSNKVTEKGKDVELRCDPISGHTALYWYRQSLGQGLEFLIYFQGNSAPDKSGLPSDRFSAERTGGSVSTLTIQRTQQEDSAVYLCASSVRDRGYLREVAADTQYFGPGTRLTVL.

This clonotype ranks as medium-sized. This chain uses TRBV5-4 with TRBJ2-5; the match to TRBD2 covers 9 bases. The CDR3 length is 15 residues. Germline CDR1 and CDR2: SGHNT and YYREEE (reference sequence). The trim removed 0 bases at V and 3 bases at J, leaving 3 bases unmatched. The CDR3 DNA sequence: TGTGCCAGCAGCTTGGCCCGGACTAGCGAAGAGACCCAGTACTTC. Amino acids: CASSLARTSEETQYF.

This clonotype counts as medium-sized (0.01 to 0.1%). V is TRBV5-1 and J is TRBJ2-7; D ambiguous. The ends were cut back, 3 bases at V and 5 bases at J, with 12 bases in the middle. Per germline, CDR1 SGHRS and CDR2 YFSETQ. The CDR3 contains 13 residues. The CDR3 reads CASSSDSFNEQYF. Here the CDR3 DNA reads TGCGCCAGCAGCTCTGACTCATTCAACGAGCAGTACTTC.

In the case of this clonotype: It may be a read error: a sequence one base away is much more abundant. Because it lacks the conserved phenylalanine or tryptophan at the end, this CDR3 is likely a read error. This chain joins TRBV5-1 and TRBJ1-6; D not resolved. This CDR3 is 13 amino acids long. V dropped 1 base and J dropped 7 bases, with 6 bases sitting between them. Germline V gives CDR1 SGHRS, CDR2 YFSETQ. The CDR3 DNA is TGCGCCAGCAGCTTGAAAGGGAATTCACCCCTCCACCTT. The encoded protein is CASSLKGNSPLHL.

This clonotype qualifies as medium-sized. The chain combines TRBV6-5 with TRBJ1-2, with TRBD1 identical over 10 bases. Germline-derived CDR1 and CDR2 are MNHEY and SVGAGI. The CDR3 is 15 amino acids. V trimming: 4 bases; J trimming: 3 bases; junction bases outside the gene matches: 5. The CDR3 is CASSSRTGGYYGYTF. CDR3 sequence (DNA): TGTGCCAGCAGTTCCCGGACAGGGGGTTACTATGGCTACACCTTC.

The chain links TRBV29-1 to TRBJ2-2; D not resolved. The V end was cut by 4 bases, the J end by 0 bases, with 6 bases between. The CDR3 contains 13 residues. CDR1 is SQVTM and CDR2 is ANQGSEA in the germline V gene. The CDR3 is CSVGQPNTGELFF. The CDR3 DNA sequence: TGCAGCGTTGGGCAGCCGAACACCGGGGAGCTGTTTTTT.

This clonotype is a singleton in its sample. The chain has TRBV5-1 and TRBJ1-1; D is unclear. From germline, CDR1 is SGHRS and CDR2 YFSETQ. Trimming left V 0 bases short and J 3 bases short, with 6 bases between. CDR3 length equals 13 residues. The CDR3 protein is CASSLAADTEAFF. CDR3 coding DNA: TGCGCCAGCAGCTTGGCAGCGGACACTGAAGCTTTCTTT.

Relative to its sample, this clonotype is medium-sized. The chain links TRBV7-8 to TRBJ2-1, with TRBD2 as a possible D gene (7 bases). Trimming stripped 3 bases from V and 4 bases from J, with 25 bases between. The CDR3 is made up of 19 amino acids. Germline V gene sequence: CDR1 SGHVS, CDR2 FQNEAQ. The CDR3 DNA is TGTGCCAGCAGCTTTGATCCCATTAAGGATGCGGGGGCATACAATGAGCAGTTCTTC. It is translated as CASSFDPIKDAGAYNEQFF.

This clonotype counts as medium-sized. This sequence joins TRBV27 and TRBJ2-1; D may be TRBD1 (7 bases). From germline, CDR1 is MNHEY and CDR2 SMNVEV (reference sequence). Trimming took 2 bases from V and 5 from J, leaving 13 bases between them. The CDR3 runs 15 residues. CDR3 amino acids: CASSLLGGGHNEQFF. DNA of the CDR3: TGTGCCAGCAGTTTACTCGGAGGGGGCCACAATGAGCAGTTCTTC.

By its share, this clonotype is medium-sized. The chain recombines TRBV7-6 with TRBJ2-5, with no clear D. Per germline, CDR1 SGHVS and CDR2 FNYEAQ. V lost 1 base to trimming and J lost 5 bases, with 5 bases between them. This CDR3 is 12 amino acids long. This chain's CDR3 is CASSLGQETQYF. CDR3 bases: TGTGCCAGCAGCTTAGGCCAGGAGACCCAGTACTTC. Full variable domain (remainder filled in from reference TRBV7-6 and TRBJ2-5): GAGVSQSPRYKVTKRGQDVALRCDPISGHVSLYWYRQALGQGPEFLTYFNYEAQQDKSGLPNDRFSAERPEGSISTLTIQRTEQRDSAMYRCASSLGQETQYFGPGTRLLVL.